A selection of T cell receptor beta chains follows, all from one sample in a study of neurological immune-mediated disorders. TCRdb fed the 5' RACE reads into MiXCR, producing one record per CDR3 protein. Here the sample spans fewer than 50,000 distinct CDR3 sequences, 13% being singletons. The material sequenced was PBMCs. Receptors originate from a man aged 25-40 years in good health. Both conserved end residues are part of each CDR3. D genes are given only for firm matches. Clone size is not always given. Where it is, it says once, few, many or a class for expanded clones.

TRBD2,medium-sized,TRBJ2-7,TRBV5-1,CASSWGLADTYEQYF,TGCGCCAGCAGCTGGGGACTAGCGGATACCTACGAGCAGTACTTC
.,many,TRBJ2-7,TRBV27,CASSLNGYEQYF,TGTGCCAGCAGTTTAAACGGCTACGAGCAGTACTTC
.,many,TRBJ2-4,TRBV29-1,CSAIRVGKNIQYF,TGCAGCGCCATCAGGGTTGGCAAAAACATTCAGTACTTC
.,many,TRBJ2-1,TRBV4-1,CASSQQSLQESEQFF,TGCGCCAGCAGCCAACAATCGCTGCAGGAGTCTGAGCAGTTCTTC
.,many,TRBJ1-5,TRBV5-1,CASSLEGYNQPQHF,TGCGCCAGCAGCTTGGAGGGGTACAATCAGCCCCAGCATTTT
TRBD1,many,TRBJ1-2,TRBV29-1,CSVDPGQTNYGYTF,TGCAGCGTTGACCCGGGACAGACAAACTATGGCTACACCTTC
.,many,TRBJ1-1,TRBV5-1,CASSHDLATEAFF,TGCGCCAGCAGCCATGATTTGGCCACTGAAGCTTTCTTT
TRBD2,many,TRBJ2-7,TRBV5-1,CASSSLLLAGEAYEQYF,TGCGCCAGCAGCTCTCTCTTACTAGCGGGAGAAGCCTACGAGCAGTACTTC
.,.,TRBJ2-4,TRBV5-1,CASMEEFENIQYF,TGCGCCAGCATGGAGGAATTTGAAAACATTCAGTACTTC
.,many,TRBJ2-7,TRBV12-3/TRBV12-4,CASSFGDEQYF,TGTGCCAGCAGTTTTGGGGACGAGCAGTACTTC
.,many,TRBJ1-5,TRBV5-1,CASSAVPGVQPQHF,TGCGCCAGCAGCGCCGTGCCAGGGGTCCAGCCCCAGCATTTT
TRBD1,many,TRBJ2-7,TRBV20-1,CSVVPGQGTDEQYF,TGCAGTGTTGTACCGGGACAGGGGACAGACGAGCAGTACTTC
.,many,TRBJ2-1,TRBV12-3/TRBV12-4,CASRPTGALAGGNEQFF,TGTGCCAGCAGGCCAACAGGAGCCCTAGCTGGGGGGAATGAGCAGTTCTTC
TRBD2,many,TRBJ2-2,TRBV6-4,CASSVSGSTGELFF,TGTGCCAGCAGTGTTAGCGGGAGCACCGGGGAGCTGTTTTTT
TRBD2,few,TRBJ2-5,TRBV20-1,CSAKTSGQETQYF,TGCAGTGCTAAGACTAGCGGCCAGGAGACCCAGTACTTC
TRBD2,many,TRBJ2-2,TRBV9,CASSGLAGVTGELFF,TGTGCCAGCAGCGGGTTAGCGGGAGTTACCGGGGAGCTGTTTTTT
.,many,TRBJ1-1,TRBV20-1,CSAKSRGWGNTEAFF,TGCAGTGCAAAGAGCAGGGGATGGGGGAACACTGAAGCTTTCTTT
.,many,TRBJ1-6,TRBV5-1,CASSLGGDSPLHF,TGCGCCAGCAGCTTGGGTGGCGATTCACCCCTCCACTTT